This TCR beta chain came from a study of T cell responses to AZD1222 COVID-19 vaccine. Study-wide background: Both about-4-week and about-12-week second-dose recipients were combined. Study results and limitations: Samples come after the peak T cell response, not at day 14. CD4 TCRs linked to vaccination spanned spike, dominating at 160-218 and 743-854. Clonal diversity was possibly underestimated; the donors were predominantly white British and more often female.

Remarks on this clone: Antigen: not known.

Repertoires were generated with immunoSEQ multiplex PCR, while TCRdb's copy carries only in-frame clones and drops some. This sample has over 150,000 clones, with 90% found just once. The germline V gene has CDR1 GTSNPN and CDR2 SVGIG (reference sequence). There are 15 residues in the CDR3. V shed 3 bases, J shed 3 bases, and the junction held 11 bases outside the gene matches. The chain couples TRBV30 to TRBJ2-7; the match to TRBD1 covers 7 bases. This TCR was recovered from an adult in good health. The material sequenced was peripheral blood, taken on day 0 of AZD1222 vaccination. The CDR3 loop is CAWSRGSGQYYEQYF. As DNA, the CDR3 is TGTGCCTGGAGCCGAGGGTCGGGACAGTACTACGAGCAGTACTTC.